These 9 T cell receptor beta chains were sequenced from one sample in a study of T-cell memory formation after mild COVID-19 (dated by TCRdb to about 2021). Libraries were prepared through 5' RACE. The instrument given in TCRdb is Illumina NovaSeq 6000. Using fastp trimming at Q25 and MiXCR clonotype assembly, TCRdb reanalyzed the public sequencing data and kept in-frame beta chains. Here each entry gathers all rows of one CDR3 protein and keeps the most common genes and DNA. The sample includes tens of thousands of distinct CDR3 sequences, with less than 9.5% observed a single time. Around 11% of the sample belongs to the ten largest clones. Sequencing used PBMCs or a T cell subset sorted from them (not recorded which). These receptors originate from an adult woman who had mild COVID-19 (a few samples of this study predate the infection). The sample titles of this study are shuffled in the database, so cell type and time point are left out; the donor was told from shared clones.

This clonotype occurred once. This sequence may be a read error, since a much larger clone differs from it by one base. The chain links TRBV12-3 or TRBV12-4 to TRBJ1-2; 8 nucleotides agree with TRBD1. The ends lost 6 bases at V and 9 bases at J; junction bases unmatched: 9. The CDR3 covers 13 residues. The CDR3 DNA sequence: TGTGCCAGCAGCCTCGGACAGGGTTGGTGCTACACCTTC. Its protein product is CASSLGQGWCYTF.

Ten or more counts support this clonotype. J is TRBJ2-1 and V is TRBV7-2; D gene uncertain. This CDR3 spans 16 amino acids. CDR1 is SGHTA, CDR2 FQGNSA, per germline. With 5 bases removed from V and 0 bases from J, the gap between germline ends came to 14 bases. CDR3: CASSLYLSSSYNEQFF. CDR3 coding DNA: TGTGCCAGCAGCCTATACTTGTCGAGCTCCTACAATGAGCAGTTCTTC.

This clonotype was detected ten times or more. The V call is TRBV7-6, the J call TRBJ2-1; 7 nucleotides match TRBD2. Germline CDR1 SGHVS, CDR2 FNYEAQ. V shed 5 bases and J 3 bases; nucleotides not matched to a gene: 13. CDR3 length equals 17 residues. The CDR3 loop reads CASSPTAGPTDYNEQFF. The CDR3 nucleotides are TGTGCCAGCAGCCCCACAGCGGGGCCTACCGACTACAATGAGCAGTTCTTC.

A few counts support this clonotype. V is TRBV24-1 and J is TRBJ2-7, with D unresolved. The CDR3 is 14 amino acids. Looked up from germline, CDR1 is KGHDR and CDR2 is SFDVKD. V was clipped by 2 bases and J by 2 bases, with 9 bases between them. CDR3 in DNA: TGTGCCACCAGTGATTCCGGAGCTGCCTACGAGCAGTACTTC. This gives the protein CATSDSGAAYEQYF.

J is TRBJ2-3 and V is TRBV7-9; 10 nucleotides align to TRBD2. Unmatched junction bases numbered 4, after V lost 4 bases and J lost 0 bases. Per germline, CDR1 SEHNR and CDR2 FQNEAQ (reference sequence). The CDR3 contains 16 residues. CDR3 amino acids: CASSSLLAGSTDTQYF. CDR3 nucleotide sequence: TGTGCCAGCAGCTCGTTACTAGCGGGGAGCACAGATACGCAGTATTTT.

This chain links TRBV6-5 with TRBJ2-1; 13 bases align to TRBD2. This CDR3 contains 15 residues. CDR1 is MNHEY and CDR2 is SVGAGI in the germline V gene. V lost 5 bases, J lost 9 bases, and 7 bases stayed unmatched. CDR3 protein: CASSPTSGGAGEQFF. The CDR3 DNA follows: TGTGCCAGCAGTCCCACTAGCGGGGGGGCCGGTGAGCAGTTCTTC.

This clonotype turned up a few times. This chain uses TRBV18 with TRBJ2-1, with D possibly TRBD2 on 6 matching bases. Germline CDR1 KGHSH, CDR2 LQKENI. Trimming stripped 3 bases from V and 6 bases from J, with 15 bases between. The CDR3 runs 15 residues. DNA for the CDR3: TGTGCCAGCTCACCCCTAATGGCGGGGAGCAATGAGCAGTTCTTC. This translates into CASSPLMAGSNEQFF. The complete variable domain, with remaining parts taken from reference TRBV18 and TRBJ2-1, reads NAGVMQNPRHLVRRRGQEARLRCSPMKGHSHVYWYRQLPEEGLKFMVYLQKENIIDESGMPKERFSAEFPKEGPSILRIQQVVRGDSAAYFCASSPLMAGSNEQFFGPGTRLTVL.

This clonotype was observed at least ten times. The J gene is TRBJ1-2, the V gene TRBV7-9; possibly TRBD1 for D (5 bases). The ends were cut back, 4 bases at V and 6 bases at J, with 15 bases in the middle. The CDR3 consists of 14 residues. The germline gives CDR1 SEHNR, CDR2 FQNEAQ (reference sequence). This CDR3 reads CASSSIRETNGYTF. The DNA for the CDR3 is TGTGCCAGCAGCTCCATCAGGGAAACGAATGGCTACACCTTC.

This clonotype has at least ten counts. The J gene is TRBJ2-7, the V gene TRBV2; 9 bases align to TRBD2. The CDR3 totals 14 residues. Germline CDR1 is SNHLY and CDR2 is FYNNEI. V lost 6 bases to trimming and J lost 4 bases; unmatched junction nucleotides: 7. CDR3 in amino acids: CASRQTSGAYEQYF. The DNA for the CDR3 is TGTGCCAGCAGGCAGACTAGCGGAGCTTACGAGCAGTACTTC.